Listed here are 28 T cell receptor beta chains from one sample, sequenced in a study of blood T cell repertoires in COVID-19. Sequenced by immunoSEQ multiplex PCR; TCRdb stores in-frame clones only, minus some. The sample shows roughly 250,000 clones, approximately 85% of them seen only once. Sequenced input: peripheral blood. These receptors all stem from a human donor with COVID-19, enrolled during active disease. The donor label of this sample is uncertain.

This clone was seen just once. The same CDR3 arises from other DNA sequences in this sample as well. The CDR3 DNA follows: TGTGCCAGCAGTTTAGTCCAATCCATGAACACTGAAGCTTTCTTT. Encoded protein: CASSLVQSMNTEAFF. The gene calls are TRBV28 and TRBJ1-1; D is uncertain. The V end lost 2 bases, the J end lost 0 bases, and 10 bases lay between the germline ends. Per the germline V gene, CDR1 is MDHEN and CDR2 is SYDVKM. The CDR3 length is 15 residues.

The V call is TRBV4-3, the J call TRBJ2-3, with 8 bases fitting TRBD2. Unmatched junction bases numbered 5, after V lost 4 bases and J lost 2 bases. Germline lookup yields CDR1 LGHNA and CDR2 YSLEER. This CDR3 spans 15 amino acids. The CDR3 DNA follows: TGCGCCAGCAGCCTGGTTAGCGGGACCACAGATACGCAGTATTTT. It encodes CASSLVSGTTDTQYF.

The chain has TRBV28 and TRBJ1-1; weak D call: TRBD1 (6 bases). CDR3 length: 13 amino acids. The germline V and J ends were trimmed by 10 bases and 4 bases, with 16 bases remaining between them. Germline CDR1 is MDHEN and CDR2 is SYDVKM. In DNA, the CDR3 is TGTGCCACCAGATGGACAGACCCCACTGAAGCTTTCTTT. Translated, it gives CATRWTDPTEAFF. Full variable domain (missing parts from reference TRBV28 and TRBJ1-1): DVKVTQSSRYLVKRTGEKVFLECVQDMDHENMFWYRQDPGLGLRLIYFSYDVKMKEKGDIPEGYSVSREKKERFSLILESASTNQTSMYLCATRWTDPTEAFFGQGTRLTVV.

The V call is TRBV9, the J call TRBJ2-7; possible D gene TRBD2, 5 bases. This CDR3 is built from 14 residues. Looked up from germline, CDR1 is SGDLS and CDR2 is YYNGEE. The V end was cut by 0 bases, the J end by 6 bases, with 13 bases between. In nucleotides, the CDR3 is TGTGCCAGCAGCGTAGATCCGGGAACCCTCGAGCAGTACTTC. It specifies CASSVDPGTLEQYF.

The chain is built from TRBV6-2 or TRBV6-3 and TRBJ2-6; D might be TRBD1 (6 bases). In germline, CDR1 is MNHEY, CDR2 SVGEGT. The CDR3 is 17 residues long. Trimming took off 2 bases at V and 0 bases at J, with 11 bases between the two ends. CDR3 region: CASSYAGEVSGANVLTF. The CDR3 region has the DNA TGTGCCAGCAGTTACGCAGGGGAAGTCTCTGGGGCCAACGTCCTGACTTTC.

The chain carries TRBV30 and TRBJ1-4, with 8 bases that match TRBD1. The CDR3 loop spans 15 amino acids. Trimming removed 3 bases from V and 7 bases from J; junction bases left unmatched: 10. From germline, CDR1 is GTSNPN and CDR2 SVGIG (reference sequence). The CDR3 nucleotides read TGTGCCTGGAGCCCCCTGACAGGGGCAGGTGAAAAACTGTTTTTT. This codes for CAWSPLTGAGEKLFF.

This clone appeared once. The chain has TRBV11-2 and TRBJ2-7; weak D call: TRBD2 (5 bases). The germline V and J ends were trimmed by 1 base and 5 bases, with 12 bases remaining between them. CDR3 length: 14 amino acids. CDR1 is SGHAT and CDR2 is FQNNGV in the germline V gene. CDR3 sequence: CASSLGLAVDEQYF. DNA of the CDR3: TGTGCCAGCAGCTTAGGGCTAGCTGTCGACGAGCAGTACTTC.

V usage is TRBV28 and J usage is TRBJ2-7; D is undetermined. The CDR3 is 12 amino acids. CDR1 is MDHEN, CDR2 SYDVKM, per germline. Deletions cut 2 bases from V and 3 bases from J, with 5 bases between. The CDR3 sequence is CASSLLVYEQYF. The CDR3 coding sequence is TGTGCCAGCAGTTTACTAGTCTACGAGCAGTACTTC.

The chain couples TRBV3-1 (or the pseudogene TRBV3-2) to TRBJ1-1; 7 bases fit TRBD1. The germline V gene has CDR1 LGHDT and CDR2 YNNKEL (reference sequence). The CDR3 spans 14 residues. The V gene end was trimmed by 4 bases and the J gene end by 3 bases; junction bases not matched to a gene: 5. The CDR3 region is CASSLGTAHTEAFF. In DNA, the CDR3 is TGTGCCAGCAGCCTGGGGACAGCTCACACTGAAGCTTTCTTT.

Notes on this clone: Other DNA sequences from this sample encode an identical CDR3 as well. V usage is TRBV19 and J usage is TRBJ1-2; TRBD1 agrees at 9 bases. J was trimmed by 8 bases and V by 5 bases; bases with no gene match: 9. Germline values: CDR1 LNHDA, CDR2 SQIVND (reference sequence). This CDR3 has 14 residues. CDR3 sequence: CASSRPGTGNGYTF. The DNA for the CDR3 is TGTGCCAGTAGTCGCCCCGGGACAGGGAACGGCTACACCTTC. Combining the CDR3 with reference TRBV19 and TRBJ1-2 gives the whole variable domain DGGITQSPKYLFRKEGQNVTLSCEQNLNHDAMYWYRQDPGQGLRLIYYSQIVNDFQKGDIAEGYSVSREKKESFPLTVTSAQKNPTAFYLCASSRPGTGNGYTFGSGTRLTVV.

J is TRBJ1-5 and V is TRBV3-1 (or the pseudogene TRBV3-2); TRBD1 agrees at 8 bases. J lost 7 bases, V lost 2 bases, and 7 bases had no gene match. The CDR3 extends over 15 amino acids. The germline CDR1 and CDR2 sequences are LGHDT and YNNKEL (reference sequence). CDR3 DNA: TGTGCCAGCAGCCAACAGGACAGGGTTTTGCAGCCCCAGCATTTT. This encodes CASSQQDRVLQPQHF.

The J gene is TRBJ1-5, the V gene TRBV5-6; 9 nucleotides line up with TRBD1. V dropped 2 bases and J dropped 2; count of bases not matched to a gene: 2. The CDR3 sequence is 15 residues long. Germline CDR1 reads SGHDT; CDR2 reads YYEEEE. The CDR3 region is CASSLQGAGNQPQHF. CDR3 DNA: TGTGCCAGCAGCTTACAGGGGGCTGGCAATCAGCCCCAGCATTTT.

The CDR3 nucleotides read TGTGCCAGCAGTTTATCCGGGAGGGTGGGAAATTCACCCCTCCACTTT. Its translation: CASSLSGRVGNSPLHF. V is TRBV28 and J is TRBJ1-6; D is undetermined. V gave up 1 base and J gave up 7 bases, with 14 bases separating them. Germline values: CDR1 MDHEN, CDR2 SYDVKM. CDR3 length equals 16 residues.

The CDR3 nucleotides read TGTGCCAGCAGCCCCCGACTAGCGCCTAGCACAGATACGCAGTATTTT. Translated, it gives CASSPRLAPSTDTQYF. The chain joins TRBV5-4 to TRBJ2-3; 8 bases match TRBD2. This CDR3 contains 16 residues. Germline loops: CDR1 SGHNT, CDR2 YYREEE (reference sequence). The V gene end was trimmed by 4 bases and the J gene end by 0 bases; junction bases not matched to a gene: 7. Based on the CDR3 plus reference TRBV5-4 and TRBJ2-3, the full variable domain is ETGVTQSPTHLIKTRGQQVTLRCSSQSGHNTVSWYQQALGQGPQFIFQYYREEENGRGNFPPRFSGLQFPNYSSELNVNALELDDSALYLCASSPRLAPSTDTQYFGPGTRLTVL.

The chain links TRBV18 to TRBJ1-4; D may be TRBD1 (6 bases). The CDR3 is made up of 15 amino acids. From germline, CDR1 is KGHSH and CDR2 LQKENI. The ends were cut back, 1 base at V and 4 bases at J, with 10 bases in the middle. CDR3 in amino acids: CASSPRQVFNEKLFF. The CDR3 bases are TGTGCCAGCTCACCACGACAGGTGTTTAATGAAAAACTGTTTTTT.

This clone has a handful of counts. The chain recombines TRBV19 with TRBJ2-7; D call uncertain. The germline CDR1 and CDR2 sequences are LNHDA and SQIVND (reference sequence). The ends were cut back, 3 bases at V and 6 bases at J, with 12 bases in the middle. CDR3 length equals 13 residues. For the CDR3, the DNA is TGTGCCAGTAGTATCACAGACGATCGCGAGCAGTACTTC. As protein: CASSITDDREQYF.

The rearrangement uses TRBV5-6 and TRBJ1-5; 8 nucleotides agree with TRBD1. CDR1 is SGHDT, CDR2 YYEEEE, per germline. Trimming cost V 4 bases and J 6 bases; bases outside gene matches: 9. This CDR3 region has 15 residues. The CDR3 here is CASSTLDREFQPQHF. The CDR3 DNA follows: TGTGCCAGCAGCACATTGGACAGGGAATTTCAGCCCCAGCATTTT.

J is TRBJ1-4 and V is TRBV7-8; TRBD1 might be the D (6 bases). Per the germline V gene, CDR1 is SGHVS and CDR2 is FQNEAQ. This CDR3 region has 14 residues. V lost 5 bases, J lost 8 bases, and 15 bases lay in between. The CDR3 DNA is TGTGCCAGCAGCCCACAGGGCCAGGGAGAAAAACTGTTTTTT. This sequence encodes CASSPQGQGEKLFF. Looking up the rest from reference TRBV7-8 and TRBJ1-4 gives the full variable domain: GAGVSQSPRYKVAKRGQDVALRCDPISGHVSLFWYQQALGQGPEFLTYFQNEAQLDKSGLPSDRFFAERPEGSVSTLKIQRTQQEDSAVYLCASSPQGQGEKLFFGSGTQLSVL.

The CDR3 DNA reads TGTGCCAGCAGCGTAGTTGATGCTGGACTTTACAATGAGCAGTTCTTC. Translated, it gives CASSVVDAGLYNEQFF. The chain combines TRBV9 with TRBJ2-1; possibly TRBD2 for D (5 bases). CDR1 and CDR2 (germline): SGDLS, YYNGEE. This CDR3 is built from 16 residues. With 0 bases removed from V and 4 bases from J, the gap between germline ends came to 14 bases.

The chain joins TRBV5-6 to TRBJ1-3; D is undetermined. Trimming removed 0 bases from V and 4 bases from J, with 5 bases in between. The CDR3 is made up of 13 amino acids. CDR1 and CDR2 from the germline V gene are SGHDT and YYEEEE. CDR3 in amino acids: CASSLAGGNTIYF. In DNA form, the CDR3 reads TGTGCCAGCAGCTTGGCGGGGGGAAACACCATATATTTT.

The rearrangement joins TRBV30 to TRBJ1-1; D possibly corresponds to TRBD1 (5 bases). Germline loops: CDR1 GTSNPN, CDR2 SVGIG (reference sequence). This CDR3 region has 14 residues. Trimming removed 5 bases at V and 4 bases at J, with 17 bases between. Here the CDR3 DNA reads TGTGCCTGGCAGCCAGGGACTTTGGTCACTGAAGCTTTCTTT. Amino acids: CAWQPGTLVTEAFF.

In regard to this clone: The identical CDR3 is also encoded by other nucleotide sequences in the sample. The chain combines TRBV24-1 with TRBJ2-3; 10 bases fit TRBD2. The CDR3 is 16 residues long. The germline V gene encodes CDR1 KGHDR and CDR2 SFDVKD. V lost 3 bases to trimming and J lost 0 bases; unmatched junction nucleotides: 2. The CDR3 loop reads CATSDPTSGSTDTQYF. The DNA for the CDR3 is TGTGCCACCAGTGATCCGACTAGCGGGAGCACAGATACGCAGTATTTT.

The rearrangement uses TRBV9 and TRBJ2-2, with 11 bases lining up with TRBD1. This CDR3 has 18 amino acids. V gave up 8 bases and J gave up 5 bases; unmatched junction bases: 17. CDR1 and CDR2 from the germline V gene are SGDLS and YYNGEE. The CDR3 DNA sequence: TGTGCCAGTCAACTCTGGTACCCTGGGACAGGGGGGACCGGGGAGCTGTTTTTT. Protein: CASQLWYPGTGGTGELFF.

The table lists this clone with a count of one. The chain is built from TRBV30 and TRBJ1-1; no clear D. CDR3 size: 13 residues. In germline, CDR1 is GTSNPN, CDR2 SVGIG (reference sequence). Trimming removed 2 bases at V and 0 bases at J, with 7 bases between. The CDR3 sequence: CAWSLAVNTEAFF. In DNA form, the CDR3 reads TGTGCCTGGAGTTTGGCGGTGAACACTGAAGCTTTCTTT.

The chain joins TRBV25-1 to TRBJ1-2; D is perhaps TRBD1 (5 bases). Germline CDR1 is MGHDK and CDR2 is SYGVNS. The CDR3 runs to 13 residues. The V gene lost 5 bases and the J gene lost 0 bases, with 7 bases spanning the gap. CDR3 amino acids: CASSLGANYGYTF. As DNA, the CDR3 is TGTGCCAGCAGTCTAGGGGCTAACTATGGCTACACCTTC.

The CDR3: CASSQELSLRHKEGYEQYF. The DNA for the CDR3 is TGCGCCAGCAGCCAAGAACTGAGTTTGAGACATAAGGAGGGCTACGAGCAGTACTTC. The chain links TRBV4-1 to TRBJ2-7; D possibly corresponds to TRBD2 (6 bases). The CDR3 length is 19 residues. The ends were cut back, 0 bases at V and 3 bases at J, with 24 bases in the middle. CDR1 is MGHRA, CDR2 YSYEKL, per germline.

The V call is TRBV28, the J call TRBJ2-1, with TRBD2 matching 11 bases. V lost 2 bases to trimming and J lost 3 bases; unmatched junction nucleotides: 3. Germline V gives CDR1 MDHEN, CDR2 SYDVKM. This CDR3 spans 16 amino acids. DNA for the CDR3: TGTGCCAGCAGTTTAATCGGGACTAGCGGCTACAATGAGCAGTTCTTC. Encoded protein: CASSLIGTSGYNEQFF.

The chain uses TRBV11-2 and TRBJ2-7; D call uncertain. Trimming pared 1 base from V and 4 bases from J, leaving 17 bases between. There are 16 residues in the CDR3. Germline V gene data show CDR1 as SGHAT and CDR2 as FQNNGV. The CDR3 spells CASSLASWRAGYEQYF. In DNA form, the CDR3 reads TGTGCCAGCAGCTTAGCGTCCTGGCGAGCCGGGTACGAGCAGTACTTC.